The clone carrying this T cell receptor (beta chain) was counted at least ten times. The data derive from a study of T cell repertoires in cytomegalovirus infection. Overall study: TCR beta signatures that were public indicated CMV infection and matching HLA type.

TCRdb used MiXCR to reprocess the reads, holding one entry per CDR3 protein. This sample has some 440,000 distinct CDR3 sequences; about 33% occur once, and the top ten carry around 15%. The germline CDR1 and CDR2 sequences are SGHVS and FQNEAQ. V lost 4 bases and J lost 5, with 8 bases in between. This CDR3 region has 13 residues. Sequencing used PBMCs. This sequence originates from a human donor in good health (CMV status not recorded). Some clones in this sample may be carry-over from other donors' samples. The chain uses TRBV7-8 and TRBJ2-2; D is unresolved. DNA for the CDR3: TGTGCCAGCAGCTCGCAGTGGACCGGGGAGCTGTTTTTT. This translates into CASSSQWTGELFF.